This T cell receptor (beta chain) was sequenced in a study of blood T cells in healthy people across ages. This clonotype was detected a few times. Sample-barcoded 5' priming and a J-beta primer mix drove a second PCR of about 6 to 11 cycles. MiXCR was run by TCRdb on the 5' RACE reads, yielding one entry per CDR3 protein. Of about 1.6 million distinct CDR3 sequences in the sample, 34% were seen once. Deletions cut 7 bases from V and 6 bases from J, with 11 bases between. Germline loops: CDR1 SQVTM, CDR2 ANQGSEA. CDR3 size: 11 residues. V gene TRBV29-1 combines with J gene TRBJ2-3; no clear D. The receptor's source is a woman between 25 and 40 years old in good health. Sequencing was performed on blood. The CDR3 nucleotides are TGCAGCGCCTTGCATGGGGATACGCAGTATTTT. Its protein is CSALHGDTQYF.